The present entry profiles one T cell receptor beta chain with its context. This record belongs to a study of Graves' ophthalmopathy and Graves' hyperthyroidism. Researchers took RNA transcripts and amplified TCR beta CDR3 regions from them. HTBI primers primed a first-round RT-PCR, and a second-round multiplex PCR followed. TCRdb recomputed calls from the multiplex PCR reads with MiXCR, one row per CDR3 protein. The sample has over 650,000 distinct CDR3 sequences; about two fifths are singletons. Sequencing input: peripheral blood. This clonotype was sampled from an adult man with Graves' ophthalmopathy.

CDR3 nucleotides: TGTGCCATCACCGAGGGAGGGGACACTGAAGCTTTCTTT. It specifies CAITEGGDTEAFF. The chain has TRBV10-3 and TRBJ1-1; maybe TRBD1 (5 bases). CDR1 is ENHRY, CDR2 SYGVKD, per germline. Deletions cut 7 bases from V and 3 bases from J, with 12 bases between. This CDR3 has 13 amino acids.